One sample yielded the 9 T cell receptor beta chains listed below, sequenced in a study of blood T cell repertoires in COVID-19. TCRdb's copy holds only in-frame clones and misses some; the assay was immunoSEQ multiplex PCR. The data contain hundreds of thousands of clones, around 86% of them singletons. Specimen: peripheral blood. The source of these receptors is a man between 65 and 80 years old with acute or convalescent COVID-19.

The V and J genes are TRBV21-1 and TRBJ1-4; the table's D call, TRBD1, has no DNA check behind it. TRBV21-1 is marked as a pseudogene. The CDR3 has 15 residues. The CDR3 sequence: CASSDEGEHNEKLFF. The CDR3 nucleotides read TGTGCCAGCAGCGACGAGGGGGAACATAATGAAAAACTGTTTTTT.

The sample holds a few counts of this clone. DNA for the CDR3: TGTGCCAGTAGTATAGGGGGAGGAGCGGGAGCCTTCGACGAGCAGTACTTC. Translated: CASSIGGGAGAFDEQYF. The J gene is TRBJ2-7, the V gene TRBV19, with 8 bases that match TRBD2. This CDR3 spans 17 amino acids. The V gene end was trimmed by 1 base and the J gene end by 5 bases; junction bases not matched to a gene: 13. Germline V gives CDR1 LNHDA, CDR2 SQIVND (reference sequence).

CDR3 in DNA: TGTGCCAGCAGCCAACCCGACGGGGTTGCCTACACCTTC. It yields the protein CASSQPDGVAYTF. This chain connects TRBV14 to TRBJ1-2; no clear D. V shed 2 bases and J shed 10 bases, with 14 bases lying between them. From germline, CDR1 is SGHDN and CDR2 FVKESK. There are 13 residues in the CDR3.

The chain joins TRBV19 to TRBJ1-2; D gene unclear. The CDR3 extends over 18 amino acids. Deletions cut 3 bases from V and 2 bases from J, with 22 bases between. Per germline, CDR1 LNHDA and CDR2 SQIVND (reference sequence). CDR3 protein: CASSISIWNEVRNYGYTF. The CDR3 region has the DNA TGTGCCAGTAGTATCAGTATCTGGAATGAGGTGCGGAACTATGGCTACACCTTC.

This chain joins TRBV21-1 and TRBJ2-2; the D call in the table, TRBD2, was not verified against the DNA. TRBV21-1 is termed a pseudogene. This CDR3 is built from 14 residues. CDR3 protein: CASTRGASPGELFF. In nucleotides, the CDR3 is TGTGCCAGCACCCGGGGAGCTAGCCCCGGGGAGCTGTTTTTT.

The V gene is TRBV6-5, the J gene TRBJ2-7; possibly TRBD2 for D (6 bases). The CDR3 has 15 residues. The V and J ends lost 8 bases and 1 base respectively, with 18 bases between them. In germline, CDR1 is MNHEY, CDR2 SVGAGI. For the CDR3, the DNA is TGTGCCAGCGCATCCTCCGGCGGGGCTTCCTACGAGCAGTACTTC. It yields the protein CASASSGGASYEQYF.

The chain employs TRBV11-2 and TRBJ2-7, with D perhaps TRBD2 (5 bases). The V gene lost 3 bases and the J gene lost 5 bases, with 11 bases spanning the gap. Germline V CDR1 and CDR2: SGHAT, FQNNGV. This CDR3 region has 13 residues. This chain's CDR3 is CASSFPGINEQYF. The CDR3 DNA sequence: TGTGCCAGCAGCTTCCCGGGGATCAACGAGCAGTACTTC.

The chain couples TRBV28 to TRBJ1-2; 9 bases fit TRBD1. The CDR3 sequence is 15 residues long. Germline V gives CDR1 MDHEN, CDR2 SYDVKM. With 6 bases clipped from V and 2 bases from J, the junction kept 7 bases outside the gene matches. The DNA for the CDR3 is TGTGCCAGCAGCCGGGGACAGGGAGCCAACTATGGCTACACCTTC. It specifies CASSRGQGANYGYTF.

CDR3 bases: TGTGCCAGCAGTACAGGGGTGATTTACGAGCAGTACTTC. This gives the protein CASSTGVIYEQYF. V usage is TRBV6-5 and J usage is TRBJ2-7; 7 nucleotides agree with TRBD1. The CDR3 runs to 13 residues. The germline gives CDR1 MNHEY, CDR2 SVGAGI. The V gene end was trimmed by 5 bases and the J gene end by 4 bases; junction bases not matched to a gene: 5.